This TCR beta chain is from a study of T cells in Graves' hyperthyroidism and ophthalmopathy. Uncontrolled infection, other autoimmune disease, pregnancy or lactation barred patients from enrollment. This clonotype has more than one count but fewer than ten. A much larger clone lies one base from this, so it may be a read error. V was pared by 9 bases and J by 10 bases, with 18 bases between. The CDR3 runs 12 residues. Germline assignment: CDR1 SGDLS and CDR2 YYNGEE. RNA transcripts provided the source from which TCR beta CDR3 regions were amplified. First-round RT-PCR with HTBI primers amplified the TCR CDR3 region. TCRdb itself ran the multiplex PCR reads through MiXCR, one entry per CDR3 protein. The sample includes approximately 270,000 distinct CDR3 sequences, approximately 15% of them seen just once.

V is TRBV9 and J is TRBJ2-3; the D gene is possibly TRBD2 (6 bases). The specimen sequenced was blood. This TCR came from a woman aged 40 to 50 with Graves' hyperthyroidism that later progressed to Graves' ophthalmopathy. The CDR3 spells CANSHGGPAQYF. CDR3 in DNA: TGTGCCAACAGTCACGGGGGACCCGCGCAGTATTTT.